A selection of T cell receptor beta chains follows, all from one sample in a study of cytomegalovirus exposure and HLA in healthy donors. Sequencing was performed with immunoSEQ multiplex PCR; in TCRdb, only in-frame clones are kept and a portion is missing. The table has more than 150,000 clones, 80% to 90% seen once. The sequenced sample consisted of PBMCs. The receptors derive from a man between 18 and 35 years old in good health and CMV-seropositive. Both conserved end residues are part of each CDR3. A D gene is named only where the DNA matches it firmly. Not all rows give a size; the values are once, few, many and, for expanded clones, a class.

TRBV27	few	TRBJ1-4	.	CASSLRVTNGEKLFF	TGTGCCAGCAGTTTACGAGTGACCAACGGGGAAAAACTGTTTTTT
TRBV6-1	once	TRBJ1-3	.	CASSEVHIYSGNTIYF	TGTGCCAGCAGTGAAGTACATATTTACTCTGGAAACACCATATATTTT
TRBV7-9	.	TRBJ2-7	TRBD1	CASSTGTGFTREQYF	TGTGCCAGCAGCACCGGGACAGGGTTCACCCGCGAGCAGTACTTC
TRBV9	.	TRBJ1-2	TRBD1	CASSVALRDRDGYTF	TGTGCCAGCAGCGTAGCCCTAAGGGACAGGGATGGCTACACCTTC
TRBV7-9	few	TRBJ1-1	TRBD1	CASSLEGQVRTEAFF	TGTGCCAGCAGCTTAGAGGGACAGGTTCGCACTGAAGCTTTCTTT
TRBV4-1	.	TRBJ1-4	TRBD1	CASSPVDRNEKLFF	TGCGCCAGCAGCCCCGTGGACAGGAATGAAAAACTGTTTTTT
TRBV19	.	TRBJ2-3	TRBD2	CATNSGGTDTQYF	TGTGCCACCAATAGCGGGGGCACAGATACGCAGTATTTT
TRBV27	.	TRBJ2-1	.	CASSLTFPYNEQFF	TGTGCCAGCAGTTTGACATTTCCCTACAATGAGCAGTTCTTC
TRBV14	.	TRBJ2-5	TRBD1	CASSPDERDRGETQYF	TGTGCCAGCAGTCCGGATGAACGGGACAGGGGGGAGACCCAGTACTTC
TRBV2	once	TRBJ2-2	TRBD1	CASSEVTGGTGELFF	TGTGCCAGCAGTGAAGTTACAGGGGGCACCGGGGAGCTGTTTTTT
TRBV6-5	.	TRBJ1-2	.	CASSFSNYGYTF	TGTGCCAGCAGTTTTAGTAACTATGGCTACACCTTC
TRBV21-1	.	TRBJ2-7	.	CASSTRAGGPIDNSYEQYF	TGTGCCAGCAGCACTCGAGCGGGGGGCCCGATAGATAACTCCTACGAGCAGTACTTC
TRBV7-6	.	TRBJ2-5	.	CASSLVRLGSHSTQYF	TGTGCCAGCAGCTTAGTTCGTTTGGGCAGCCACTCGACCCAGTACTTC
TRBV27	.	TRBJ2-7	TRBD1	CASSLMGQGPHEQYF	TGTGCCAGCAGTTTAATGGGACAGGGTCCCCACGAGCAGTACTTC
TRBV30	.	TRBJ2-7	.	CAWRNSLGRGAYEQYF	TGTGCCTGGAGGAACTCCTTGGGCAGGGGGGCTTACGAGCAGTACTTC
TRBV9	.	TRBJ2-5	TRBD2	CASSAAAGAAGETQYF	TGTGCCAGCAGCGCCGCAGCGGGGGCGGCTGGAGAGACCCAGTACTTC
TRBV19	.	TRBJ2-5	TRBD1	CASSIDLRSVDREGTQYF	TGTGCCAGTAGTATAGATCTACGTTCTGTCGACAGGGAAGGGACCCAGTACTTC
TRBV2	.	TRBJ2-1	TRBD2	CASGGENNEQFF	TGTGCCAGCGGGGGGGAAAACAATGAGCAGTTCTTC
TRBV6-5	.	TRBJ2-5	.	CASSATGSGETQYF	TGTGCCAGCAGTGCGACAGGGAGCGGGGAGACCCAGTACTTC
TRBV10-3	.	TRBJ2-3	TRBD1	CAMGQELTDTQYF	TGTGCCATGGGACAGGAACTCACAGATACGCAGTATTTT
TRBV15	.	TRBJ2-1	TRBD1	CATSRDPGQGTTWFF	TGTGCCACCAGCAGAGATCCGGGACAGGGAACGACGTGGTTCTTC
TRBV5-1	.	TRBJ2-7	.	CASSLVVTDEQYF	TGCGCCAGCAGCTTGGTTGTGACAGACGAGCAGTACTTC
TRBV18	.	TRBJ1-6	.	CASSPSGQNNSPLHF	TGTGCCAGCTCACCTTCCGGACAGAATAATTCACCCCTCCACTTT
TRBV10-3	.	TRBJ2-5	.	CATAYQETQYF	TGTGCCACCGCCTATCAAGAGACCCAGTACTTC
TRBV5-1	.	TRBJ2-5	TRBD1	CASSHGDRGKQETQYF	TGCGCCAGCAGTCACGGGGACAGGGGAAAACAAGAGACCCAGTACTTC
TRBV27	.	TRBJ2-5	.	CASSPPGRETQYF	TGTGCCAGCAGTCCCCCCGGTCGGGAGACCCAGTACTTC
TRBV4-1	few	TRBJ1-1	TRBD1	CASSQAYRQGEAFF	TGCGCCAGCAGCCAGGCTTACAGACAGGGGGAAGCTTTCTTT
TRBV7-8	.	TRBJ2-5	TRBD1	CASSLPGGQETQYF	TGTGCCAGCAGCTTACCAGGGGGCCAAGAGACCCAGTACTTC
TRBV7-2	once	TRBJ2-5	.	CASSAYREYQETQYF	TGTGCCAGCAGCGCCTACAGGGAGTACCAGGAGACCCAGTACTTC
TRBV10-1	.	TRBJ2-1	TRBD2	CASSDLGRRGDYNEQFF	TGCGCCAGCAGTGATCTCGGTCGGCGGGGGGACTACAATGAGCAGTTCTTC
TRBV19	.	TRBJ1-3	.	CASSPEGNTIYF	TGTGCCAGTAGTCCAGAAGGAAACACCATATATTTT
TRBV5-1	once	TRBJ1-1	TRBD1	CASSLAGGQGTEAFF	TGCGCCAGCAGCTTGGCAGGCGGACAGGGCACTGAAGCTTTCTTT
TRBV27	.	TRBJ2-3	TRBD2	CASSRTSGGPSTDTQYF	TGTGCCAGCAGTAGGACTAGCGGGGGGCCAAGCACAGATACGCAGTATTTT
TRBV21-1	.	TRBJ2-1	.	CASTYDSAGEQFF	TGTGCCAGCACCTATGACTCGGCGGGAGAGCAGTTCTTC
TRBV7-8	few	TRBJ1-6	.	CASGQNSPLHF	TGTGCCAGCGGACAAAATTCACCCCTCCACTTT
TRBV25-1	.	TRBJ1-2	.	CASSMGRSYGYTF	TGTGCCAGCAGTATGGGTCGGAGCTATGGCTACACCTTC
TRBV27	once	TRBJ1-2	TRBD1	CASSKGQVYGYTF	TGTGCCAGCAGTAAGGGACAGGTCTATGGCTACACCTTC
TRBV19	.	TRBJ2-7	.	CASSYGVSYEQYF	TGTGCCAGTAGCTACGGGGTCTCCTACGAGCAGTACTTC
TRBV15	.	TRBJ1-3	.	CATSGGRTGLGNTIYF	TGTGCCACCAGCGGGGGACGAACGGGACTGGGAAACACCATATATTTT
TRBV6-5	.	TRBJ1-4	TRBD1	CASRGQAGREKLFF	TGTGCCAGCAGGGGACAGGCGGGGCGCGAAAAACTGTTTTTT
TRBV10-3	.	TRBJ2-6	TRBD2	CAIRAGGGAANVLTF	TGTGCCATCAGGGCGGGGGGCGGCGCGGCCAACGTCCTGACTTTC
TRBV2	few	TRBJ1-6	TRBD1	CASSVTGGGNSPLHF	TGTGCCAGCAGCGTGACAGGGGGGGGCAATTCACCCCTCCACTTT
TRBV19	.	TRBJ2-7	TRBD1	CASRRDSYEQYF	TGTGCCAGCCGCCGGGACAGCTACGAGCAGTACTTC
TRBV6-5	.	TRBJ1-5	.	CASSERPQNQPQHF	TGTGCCAGCAGCGAGAGGCCCCAAAATCAGCCCCAGCATTTT